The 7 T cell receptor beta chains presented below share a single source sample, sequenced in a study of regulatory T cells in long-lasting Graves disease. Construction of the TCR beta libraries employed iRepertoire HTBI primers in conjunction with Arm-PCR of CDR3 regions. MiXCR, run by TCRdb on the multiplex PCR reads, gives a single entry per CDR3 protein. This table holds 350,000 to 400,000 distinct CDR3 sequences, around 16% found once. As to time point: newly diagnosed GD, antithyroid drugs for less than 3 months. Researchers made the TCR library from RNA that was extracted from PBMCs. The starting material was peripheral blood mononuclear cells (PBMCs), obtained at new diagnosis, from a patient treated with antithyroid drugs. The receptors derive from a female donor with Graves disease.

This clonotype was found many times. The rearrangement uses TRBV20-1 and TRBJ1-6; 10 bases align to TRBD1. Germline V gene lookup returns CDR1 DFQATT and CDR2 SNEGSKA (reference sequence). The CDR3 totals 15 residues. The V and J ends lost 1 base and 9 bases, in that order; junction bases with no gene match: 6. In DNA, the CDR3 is TGCAGTGCTAGAGGGAGGGACAGGGGTTTTTCACCCCTCCACTTT. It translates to CSARGRDRGFSPLHF.

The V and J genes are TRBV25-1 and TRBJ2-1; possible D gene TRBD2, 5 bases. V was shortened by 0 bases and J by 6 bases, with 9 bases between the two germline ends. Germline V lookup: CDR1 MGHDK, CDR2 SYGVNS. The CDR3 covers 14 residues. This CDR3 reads CASSEYFEGNEQFF. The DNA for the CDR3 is TGTGCCAGCAGTGAATATTTTGAGGGCAATGAGCAGTTCTTC.

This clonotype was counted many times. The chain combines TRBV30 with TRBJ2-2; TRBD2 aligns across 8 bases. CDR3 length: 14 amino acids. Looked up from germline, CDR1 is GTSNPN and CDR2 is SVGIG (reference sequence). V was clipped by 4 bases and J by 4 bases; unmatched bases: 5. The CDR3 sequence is CAWNRAGVTGELFF. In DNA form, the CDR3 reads TGTGCCTGGAATCGAGCGGGAGTCACCGGGGAGCTGTTTTTT. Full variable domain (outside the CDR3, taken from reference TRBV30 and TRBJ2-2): SQTIHQWPATLVQPVGSPLSLECTVEGTSNPNLYWYRQAAGRGLQLLFYSVGIGQISSEVPQNLSASRPQDRQFILSSKKLLLSDSGFYLCAWNRAGVTGELFFGEGSRLTVL.

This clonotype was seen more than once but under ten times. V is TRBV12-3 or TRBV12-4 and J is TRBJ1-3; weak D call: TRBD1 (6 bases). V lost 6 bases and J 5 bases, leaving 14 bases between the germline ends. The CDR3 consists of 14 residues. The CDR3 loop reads CASRPGHFRNTIYF. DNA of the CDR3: TGTGCCAGCAGGCCGGGACACTTTCGAAACACCATATATTTT.

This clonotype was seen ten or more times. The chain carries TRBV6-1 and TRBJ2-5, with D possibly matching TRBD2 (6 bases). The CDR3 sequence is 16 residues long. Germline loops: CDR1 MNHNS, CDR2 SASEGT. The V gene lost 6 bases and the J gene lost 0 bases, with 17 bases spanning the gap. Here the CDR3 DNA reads TGTGCCAGCAGCAAACCCCGCCGGGACTACCAAGAGACCCAGTACTTC. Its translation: CASSKPRRDYQETQYF.

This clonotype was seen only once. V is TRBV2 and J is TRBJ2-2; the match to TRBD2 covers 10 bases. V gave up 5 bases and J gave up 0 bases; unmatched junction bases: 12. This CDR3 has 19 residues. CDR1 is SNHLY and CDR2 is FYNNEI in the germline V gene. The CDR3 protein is CASSSIRLGLAANTGELFF. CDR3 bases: TGTGCCAGCAGTTCGATCCGGCTAGGACTAGCGGCGAACACCGGGGAGCTGTTTTTT.

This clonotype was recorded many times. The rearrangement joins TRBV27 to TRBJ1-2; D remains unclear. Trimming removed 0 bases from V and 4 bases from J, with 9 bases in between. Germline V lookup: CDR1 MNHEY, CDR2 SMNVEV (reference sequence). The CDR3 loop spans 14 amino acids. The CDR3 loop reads CASSLSVGGYGYTF. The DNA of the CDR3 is TGTGCCAGCAGTTTATCTGTCGGTGGCTATGGCTACACCTTC.